This TCR beta chain derives from a study of OX40 agonist ivuxolimab in advanced cancers. Findings and caveats of the study: At doses 0.1 to 3.0 mg/kg, CD4+ and CD8+ clones expanded. Among the least clonally expanded were partial responders at 0.1-3.0 mg/kg.

The CDR3 runs to 17 residues. Germline V gives CDR1 SGHRS, CDR2 YFSETQ. The J segment lost 0 bases and the V segment lost 4 bases, leaving 7 bases of the junction unmatched. It was autoimmune disease history or systemic immunosuppression that excluded patients. Peripheral blood came from all dose cohorts at three timepoints. To note about this clone: Its cognate antigen is unknown.

Only in-frame clones appear in the TCRdb table, and some are missing; sequencing was by immunoSEQ multiplex PCR. Of around 33,000 clones listed, around 80% were seen once; the top ten hold approximately 2.4%. The TCR sequence derives from an adult with an advanced solid tumor such as melanoma, head and neck, liver or kidney cancer. Specimen: CD4+ or CD8+ T cells sorted from blood, collected in a trial of the OX40 agonist ivuxolimab. The V gene is TRBV5-1, the J gene TRBJ1-3, with 10 positions matching TRBD1. This CDR3 reads CASSTRTGGSSGNTIYF. DNA for the CDR3: TGCGCCAGCAGCACCCGGACAGGGGGGAGCTCTGGAAACACCATATATTTT. The full variable domain, in which reference TRBV5-1 and TRBJ1-3 provide the parts outside the CDR3, is KAGVTQTPRYLIKTRGQQVTLSCSPISGHRSVSWYQQTPGQGLQFLFEYFSETQRNKGNFPGRFSGRQFSNSRSEMNVSTLELGDSALYLCASSTRTGGSSGNTIYFGEGSWLTVV.